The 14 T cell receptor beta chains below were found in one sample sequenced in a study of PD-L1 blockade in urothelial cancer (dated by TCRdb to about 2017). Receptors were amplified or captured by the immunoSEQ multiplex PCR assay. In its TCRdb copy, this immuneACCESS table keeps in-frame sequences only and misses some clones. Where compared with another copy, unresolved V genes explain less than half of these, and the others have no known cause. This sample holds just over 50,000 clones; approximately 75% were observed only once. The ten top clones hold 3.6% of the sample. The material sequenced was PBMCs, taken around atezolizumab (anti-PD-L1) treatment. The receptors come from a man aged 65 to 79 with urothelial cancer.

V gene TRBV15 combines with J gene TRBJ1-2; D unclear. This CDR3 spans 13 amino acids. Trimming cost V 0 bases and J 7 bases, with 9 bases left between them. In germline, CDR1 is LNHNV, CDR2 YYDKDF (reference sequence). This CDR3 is CATSRDRHSGYTF. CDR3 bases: TGTGCCACCAGCAGAGATCGGCACAGTGGCTACACCTTC.

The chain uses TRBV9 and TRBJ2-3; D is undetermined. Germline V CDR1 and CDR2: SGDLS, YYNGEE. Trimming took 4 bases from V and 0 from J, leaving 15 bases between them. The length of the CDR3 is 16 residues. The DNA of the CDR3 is TGTGCCAGCAGCCCCGGTGGTAGCCCAAGCACAGATACGCAGTATTTT. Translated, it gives CASSPGGSPSTDTQYF. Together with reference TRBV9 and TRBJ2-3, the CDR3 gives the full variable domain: DSGVTQTPKHLITATGQRVTLRCSPRSGDLSVYWYQQSLDQGLQFLIQYYNGEERAKGNILERFSAQQFPDLHSELNLSSLELGDSALYFCASSPGGSPSTDTQYFGPGTRLTVL.

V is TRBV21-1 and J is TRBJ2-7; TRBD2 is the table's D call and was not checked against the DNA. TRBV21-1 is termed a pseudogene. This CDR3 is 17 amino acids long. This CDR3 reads CASSKGIAGAETYEQYF. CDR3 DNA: TGTGCCAGCAGCAAAGGTATAGCGGGAGCGGAGACCTACGAGCAGTACTTC.

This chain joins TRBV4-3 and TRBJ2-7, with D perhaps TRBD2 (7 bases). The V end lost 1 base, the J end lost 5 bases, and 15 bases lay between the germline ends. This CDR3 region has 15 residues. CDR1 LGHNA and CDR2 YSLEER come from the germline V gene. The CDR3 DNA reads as TGCGCCAGCAGCCAAGGTCTGGGGGGGCTGGACGAGCAGTACTTC. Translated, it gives CASSQGLGGLDEQYF.

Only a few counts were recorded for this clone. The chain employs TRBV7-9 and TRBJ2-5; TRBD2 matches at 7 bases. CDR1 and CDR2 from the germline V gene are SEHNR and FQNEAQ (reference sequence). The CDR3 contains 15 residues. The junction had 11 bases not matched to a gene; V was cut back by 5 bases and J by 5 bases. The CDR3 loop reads CASSPVTGGLETQYF. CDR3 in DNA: TGTGCCAGCAGCCCCGTGACCGGGGGGTTGGAGACCCAGTACTTC.

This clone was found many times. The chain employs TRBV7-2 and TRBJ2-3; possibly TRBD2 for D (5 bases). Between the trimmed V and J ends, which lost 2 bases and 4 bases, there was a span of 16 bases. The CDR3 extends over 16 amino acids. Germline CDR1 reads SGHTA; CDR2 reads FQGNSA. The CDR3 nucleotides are TGTGCCAGCAGCTTATTCTGGAGGAGTGAATCAGATACGCAGTATTTT. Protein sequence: CASSLFWRSESDTQYF.

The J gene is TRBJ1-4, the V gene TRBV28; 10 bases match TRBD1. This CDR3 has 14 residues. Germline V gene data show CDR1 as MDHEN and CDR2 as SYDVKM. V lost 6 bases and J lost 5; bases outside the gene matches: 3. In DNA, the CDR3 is TGTGCCAGCAGGACAGGGGGCAGGAATGAAAAACTGTTTTTT. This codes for CASRTGGRNEKLFF.

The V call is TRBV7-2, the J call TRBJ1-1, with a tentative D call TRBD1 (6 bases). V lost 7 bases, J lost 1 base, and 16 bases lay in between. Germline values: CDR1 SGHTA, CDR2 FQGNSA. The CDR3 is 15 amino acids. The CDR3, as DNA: TGTGCCAGCACCCTAACTGGGGGCAGGAACACTGAAGCTTTCTTT. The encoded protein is CASTLTGGRNTEAFF. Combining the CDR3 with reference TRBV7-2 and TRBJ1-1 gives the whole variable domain GAGVSQSPSNKVTEKGKDVELRCDPISGHTALYWYRQSLGQGLEFLIYFQGNSAPDKSGLPSDRFSAERTGGSVSTLTIQRTQQEDSAVYLCASTLTGGRNTEAFFGQGTRLTVV.

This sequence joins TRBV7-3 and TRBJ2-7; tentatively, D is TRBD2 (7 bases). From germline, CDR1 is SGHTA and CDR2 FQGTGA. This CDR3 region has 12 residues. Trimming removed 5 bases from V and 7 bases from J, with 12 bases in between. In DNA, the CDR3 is TGTGCCAGCAGCAACAGGGAGGGGGAGCAGTACTTC. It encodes CASSNREGEQYF. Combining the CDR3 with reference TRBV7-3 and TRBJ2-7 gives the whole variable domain GAGVSQTPSNKVTEKGKYVELRCDPISGHTALYWYRQSLGQGPEFLIYFQGTGAADDSGLPNDRFFAVRPEGSVSTLKIQRTERGDSAVYLCASSNREGEQYFGPGTRLTVT.

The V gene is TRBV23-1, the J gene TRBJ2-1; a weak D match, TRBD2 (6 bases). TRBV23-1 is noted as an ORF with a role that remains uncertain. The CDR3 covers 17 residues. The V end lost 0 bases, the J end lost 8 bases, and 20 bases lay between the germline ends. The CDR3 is CASSQSSGRGIPHEQFF. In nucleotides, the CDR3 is TGCGCCAGCAGTCAATCCTCGGGTCGGGGGATCCCCCATGAGCAGTTCTTC.

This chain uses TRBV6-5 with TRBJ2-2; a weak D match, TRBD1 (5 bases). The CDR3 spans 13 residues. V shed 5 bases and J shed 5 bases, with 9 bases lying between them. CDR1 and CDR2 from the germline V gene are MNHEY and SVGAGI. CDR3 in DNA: TGTGCCAGCAGTAGGGGAAGAACCGGGGAGCTGTTTTTT. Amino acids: CASSRGRTGELFF.

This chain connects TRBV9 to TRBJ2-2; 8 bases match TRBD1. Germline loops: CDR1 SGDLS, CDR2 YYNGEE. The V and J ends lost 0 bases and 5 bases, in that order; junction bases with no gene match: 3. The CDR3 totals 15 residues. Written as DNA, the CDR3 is TGTGCCAGCAGCGTAGTCGGACAGGGAACCGGGGAGCTGTTTTTT. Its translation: CASSVVGQGTGELFF.

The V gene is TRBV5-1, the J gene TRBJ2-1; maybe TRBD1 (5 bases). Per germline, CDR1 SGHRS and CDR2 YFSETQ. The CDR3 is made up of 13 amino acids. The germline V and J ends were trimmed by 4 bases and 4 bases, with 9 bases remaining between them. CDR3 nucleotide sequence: TGCGCCAGCAGCAGGGGAACTTACAATGAGCAGTTCTTC. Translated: CASSRGTYNEQFF.

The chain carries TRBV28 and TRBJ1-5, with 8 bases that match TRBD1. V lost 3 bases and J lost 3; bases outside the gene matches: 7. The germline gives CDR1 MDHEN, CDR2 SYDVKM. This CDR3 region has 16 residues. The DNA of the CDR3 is TGTGCCAGCAGTTTGGTCCAGGGGGCGAACAATCAGCCCCAGCATTTT. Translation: CASSLVQGANNQPQHF.